This TCR beta chain is drawn from a study of shared clonotypes between healthy human individuals. Authors' processing steps: Filtering differed because ImmunoSEQ produced junction-only sequences that carried no quality scores. TCRdb's copy holds only in-frame clones and misses some; the assay was immunoSEQ multiplex PCR. V, J and clone size derive from that table, while D and trimming were established from the DNA sequence. This table has around 1,100,000 clones, about 80% appearing once. Points from the study as a whole: How much donors shared clonotypes was expected to be affected by sequencing depth. A reduction in generation probabilities was seen for non-shared clonotypes relative to those shared by all four donors.

Concerning this clone: No antigen is known for it.

CDR1 and CDR2 (germline): SGDLS, YYNGEE. The CDR3 spans 15 residues. Trimming cost V 4 bases and J 0 bases; bases outside gene matches: 6. The specimen sequenced was memory CD4+ T cells from PBMCs. Subset of the sample: CD45RA-negative fraction. The rearrangement links TRBV9 to TRBJ2-7, with 8 positions matching TRBD1. This receptor was obtained from a man younger than 35 in good health. Some clones in this sample may be carry-over from other donors' samples. The chain's CDR3 is CASSRAGGSSYEQYF. In DNA, the CDR3 is TGTGCCAGCAGCCGAGCAGGGGGCTCCTCCTACGAGCAGTACTTC.